This T cell receptor (beta chain) was identified in a study of T cell clonality in common variable immunodeficiency. Method: immunoSEQ multiplex PCR; TCRdb's copy keeps in-frame clones and lacks some. The specimen has roughly 23,000 clones, none found just once. Findings and limits, study-wide: In common variable immunodeficiency, TCR beta chains reportedly carried fewer deletions and N-nucleotide insertions. Compared with healthy controls, CVID subjects showed increased TCRbeta clonality, mostly in about a third.

This clone was seen repeatedly, ten times or more. Its specificity is unknown. Replacement immunoglobulin had been given to every CVID subject for at least one year. CVID subjects were neither ill nor on immunomodulatory or immunosuppressive medication at sampling. Each donor provided about 5 to 9 ml of heparinized whole blood. This receptor was obtained from a human donor with common variable immunodeficiency. Sequencing input: peripheral blood mononuclear cells.

The DNA read from the CDR3 is TGTGCCAGTAGTATCCGAGGCGGCGCTCGAAATGAG. It translates to CASSIRGGARNE. Given in full, the CDR3 is CASSIRGGARNEQFF. The V and J genes are TRBV19 and TRBJ2-1; D is unclear. The DNA ends 3 residues before the CDR3 does, and the rest of the CDR3 is filled in from the germline J gene. CDR1 LNHDA and CDR2 SQIVND come from the germline V gene (reference sequence). This CDR3 has 15 amino acids. Trimming stripped 3 bases from V and 7 bases from J, with 16 bases between.